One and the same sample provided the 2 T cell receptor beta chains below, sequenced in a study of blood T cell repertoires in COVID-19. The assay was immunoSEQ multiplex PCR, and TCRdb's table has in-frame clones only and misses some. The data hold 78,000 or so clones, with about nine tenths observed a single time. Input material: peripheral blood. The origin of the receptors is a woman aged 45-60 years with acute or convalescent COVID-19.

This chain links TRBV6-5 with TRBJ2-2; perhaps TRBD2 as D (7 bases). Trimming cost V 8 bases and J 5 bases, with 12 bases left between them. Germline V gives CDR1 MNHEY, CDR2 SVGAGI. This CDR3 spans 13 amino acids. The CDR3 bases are TGTGCCAGCCGGGGGGCTATGACCGGGGAGCTGTTTTTT. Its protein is CASRGAMTGELFF.

The CDR3 DNA follows: TGTGCCAGCAATCCCGGACAGGAGGGAACAGATACGCAGTATTTT. It encodes CASNPGQEGTDTQYF. The chain is built from TRBV2 and TRBJ2-3; a possible D gene is TRBD1 (7 bases). Trimming shortened V by 7 bases and J by 3 bases, and 17 bases separated the two germline ends. Germline assignment: CDR1 SNHLY and CDR2 FYNNEI. This CDR3 is built from 15 residues.